This T cell receptor (beta chain) was recorded in a study of cytomegalovirus exposure and HLA in healthy donors. As regards this clone: No antigen is known for it.

Per germline, CDR1 SEHNR and CDR2 FQNEAQ (reference sequence). V was cut by 1 base and J by 3 bases, with 9 bases left in between. CDR3 length: 14 residues. Primers for the PCR totalled 60 Vbeta and 13 Jbeta. Sequenced by immunoSEQ multiplex PCR; TCRdb stores in-frame clones only, minus some. The sample yields some 78,000 clones, under 90% seen once. The study's findings and limits: It was reported in a later analysis that an Asian-associated ancestry cluster showed fewer N-insertions than the approximately 700-donor mean. Indistinguishability led to the exclusion of some V segments, TRBV6-2 and TRBV6-3 included.

The receptor was derived from a man in his forties or fifties in good health and CMV-seropositive. The sequencing input was PBMCs. The chain couples TRBV7-9 to TRBJ1-1, with TRBD1 as a possible D gene (5 bases). CDR3 in DNA: TGTGCCAGCAGCTTAGGTTCGGGGGACACTGAAGCTTTCTTT. Translated: CASSLGSGDTEAFF.